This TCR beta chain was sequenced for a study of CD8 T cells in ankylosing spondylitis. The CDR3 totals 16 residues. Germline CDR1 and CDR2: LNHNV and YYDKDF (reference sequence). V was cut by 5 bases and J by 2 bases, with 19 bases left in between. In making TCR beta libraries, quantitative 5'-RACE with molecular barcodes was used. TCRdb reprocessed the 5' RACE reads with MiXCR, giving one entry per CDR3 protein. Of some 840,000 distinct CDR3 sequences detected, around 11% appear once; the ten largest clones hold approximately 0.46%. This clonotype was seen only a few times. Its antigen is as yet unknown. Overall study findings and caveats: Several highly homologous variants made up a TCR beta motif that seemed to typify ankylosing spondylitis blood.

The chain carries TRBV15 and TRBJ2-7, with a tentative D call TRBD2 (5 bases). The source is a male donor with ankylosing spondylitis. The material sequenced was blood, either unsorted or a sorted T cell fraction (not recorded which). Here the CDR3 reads CATSRGPLFPPYEQYF. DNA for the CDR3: TGTGCCACCAGCCGGGGTCCCCTTTTTCCACCCTACGAGCAGTACTTC.